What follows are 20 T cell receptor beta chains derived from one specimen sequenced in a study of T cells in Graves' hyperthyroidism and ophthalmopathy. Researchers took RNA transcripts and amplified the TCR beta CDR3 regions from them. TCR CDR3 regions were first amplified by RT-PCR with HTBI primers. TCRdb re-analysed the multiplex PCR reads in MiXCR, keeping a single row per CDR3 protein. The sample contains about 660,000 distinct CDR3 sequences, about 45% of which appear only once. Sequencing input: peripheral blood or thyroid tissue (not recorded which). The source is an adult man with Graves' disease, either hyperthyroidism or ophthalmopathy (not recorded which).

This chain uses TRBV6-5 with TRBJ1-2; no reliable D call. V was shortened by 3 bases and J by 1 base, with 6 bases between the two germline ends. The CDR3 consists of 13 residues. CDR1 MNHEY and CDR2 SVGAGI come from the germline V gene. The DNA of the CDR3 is TGTGCCAGCAGTTATACGGATAACTATGGCTACACCTTC. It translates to CASSYTDNYGYTF.

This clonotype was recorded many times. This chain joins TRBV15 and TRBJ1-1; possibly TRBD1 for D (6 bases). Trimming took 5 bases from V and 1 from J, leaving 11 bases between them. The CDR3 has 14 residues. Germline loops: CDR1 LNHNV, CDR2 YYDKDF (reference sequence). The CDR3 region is CATSGGHKNTEAFF. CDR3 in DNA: TGTGCCACCAGCGGGGGACACAAGAACACTGAAGCTTTCTTT.

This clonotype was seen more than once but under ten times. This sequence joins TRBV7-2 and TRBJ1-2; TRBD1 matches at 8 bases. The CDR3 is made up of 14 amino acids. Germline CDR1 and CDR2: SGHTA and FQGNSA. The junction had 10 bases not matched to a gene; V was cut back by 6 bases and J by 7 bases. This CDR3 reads CASSPRGQVGGYTF. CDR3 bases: TGTGCCAGCAGTCCCAGGGGGCAAGTAGGTGGCTACACCTTC.

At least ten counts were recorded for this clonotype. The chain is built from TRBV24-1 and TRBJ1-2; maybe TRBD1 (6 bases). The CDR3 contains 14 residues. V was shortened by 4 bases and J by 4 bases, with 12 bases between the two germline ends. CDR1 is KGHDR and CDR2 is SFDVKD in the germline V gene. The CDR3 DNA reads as TGTGCCACCAGTGAGCCTGGGACATTCTATGGCTACACCTTC. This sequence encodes CATSEPGTFYGYTF.

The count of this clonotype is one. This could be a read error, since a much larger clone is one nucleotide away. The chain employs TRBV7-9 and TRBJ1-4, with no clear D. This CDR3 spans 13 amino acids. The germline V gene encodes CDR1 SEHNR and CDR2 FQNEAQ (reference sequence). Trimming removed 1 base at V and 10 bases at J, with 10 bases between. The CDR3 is CASSLGDTGKLFF. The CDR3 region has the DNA TGTGCCAGCAGCTTAGGCGATACTGGAAAACTGTTTTTT. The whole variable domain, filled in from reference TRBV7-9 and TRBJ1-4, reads DTGVSQNPRHKITKRGQNVTFRCDPISEHNRLYWYRQTLGQGPEFLTYFQNEAQLEKSRLLSDRFSAERPKGSFSTLEIQRTEQGDSAMYLCASSLGDTGKLFFGSGTQLSVL.

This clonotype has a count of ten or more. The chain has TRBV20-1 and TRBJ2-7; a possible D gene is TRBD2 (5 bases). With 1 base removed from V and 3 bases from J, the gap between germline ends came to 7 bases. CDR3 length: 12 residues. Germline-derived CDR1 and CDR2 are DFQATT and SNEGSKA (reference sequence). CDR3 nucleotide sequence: TGCAGTGCTAGAGTCGGGAACTACGAGCAGTACTTC. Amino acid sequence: CSARVGNYEQYF.

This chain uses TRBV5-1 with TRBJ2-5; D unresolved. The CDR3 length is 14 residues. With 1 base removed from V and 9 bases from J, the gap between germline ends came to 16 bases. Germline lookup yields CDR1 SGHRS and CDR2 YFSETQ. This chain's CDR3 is CASSLLGRQGPQYF. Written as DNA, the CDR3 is TGCGCCAGCAGCTTGTTAGGACGTCAAGGGCCCCAGTACTTC.

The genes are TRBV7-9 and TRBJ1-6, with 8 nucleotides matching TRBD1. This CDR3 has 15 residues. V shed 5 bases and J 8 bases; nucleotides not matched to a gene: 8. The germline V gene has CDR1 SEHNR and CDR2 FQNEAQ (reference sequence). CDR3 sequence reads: CASSQGRGRDSPLHF. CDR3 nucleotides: TGTGCCAGCAGCCAAGGCAGGGGGCGAGATTCACCCCTCCACTTT. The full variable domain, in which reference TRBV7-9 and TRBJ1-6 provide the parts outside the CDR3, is DTGVSQNPRHKITKRGQNVTFRCDPISEHNRLYWYRQTLGQGPEFLTYFQNEAQLEKSRLLSDRFSAERPKGSFSTLEIQRTEQGDSAMYLCASSQGRGRDSPLHFGNGTRLTVT.

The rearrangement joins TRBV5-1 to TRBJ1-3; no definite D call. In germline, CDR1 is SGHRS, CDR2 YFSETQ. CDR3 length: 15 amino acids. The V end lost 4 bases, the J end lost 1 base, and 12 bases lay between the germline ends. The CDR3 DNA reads TGCGCCAGCAGCGCAGGAGGGATTTCTGGAAACACCATATATTTT. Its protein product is CASSAGGISGNTIYF.

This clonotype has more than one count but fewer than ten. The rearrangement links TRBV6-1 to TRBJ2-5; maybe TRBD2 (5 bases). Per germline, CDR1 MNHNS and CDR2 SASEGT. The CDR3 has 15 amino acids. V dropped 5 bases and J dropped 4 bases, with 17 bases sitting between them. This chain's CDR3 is CASSQTAARGETQYF. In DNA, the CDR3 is TGTGCCAGCAGTCAAACAGCGGCACGGGGAGAGACCCAGTACTTC.

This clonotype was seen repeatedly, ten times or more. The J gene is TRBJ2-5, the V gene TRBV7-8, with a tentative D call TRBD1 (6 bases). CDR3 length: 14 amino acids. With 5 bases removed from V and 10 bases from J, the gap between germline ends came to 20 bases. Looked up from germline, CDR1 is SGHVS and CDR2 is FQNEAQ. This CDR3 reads CASSTDRSLRDQYF. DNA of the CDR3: TGTGCCAGCAGCACGGACAGATCCCTTCGGGACCAGTACTTC.

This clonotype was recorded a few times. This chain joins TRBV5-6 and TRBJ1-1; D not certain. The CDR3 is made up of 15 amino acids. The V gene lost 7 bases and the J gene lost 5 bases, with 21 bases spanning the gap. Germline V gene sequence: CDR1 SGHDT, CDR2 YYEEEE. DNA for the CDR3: TGTGCCAGCTGCTACTCCCCAGGTCCTATGACTGAAGCTTTCTTT. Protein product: CASCYSPGPMTEAFF.

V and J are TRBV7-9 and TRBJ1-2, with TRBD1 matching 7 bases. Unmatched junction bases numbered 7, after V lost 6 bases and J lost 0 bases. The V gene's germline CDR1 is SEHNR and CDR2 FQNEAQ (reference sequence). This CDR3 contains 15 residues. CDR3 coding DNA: TGTGCCAGCAGTCCGTGGACAGGCGCTAACTATGGCTACACCTTC. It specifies CASSPWTGANYGYTF.

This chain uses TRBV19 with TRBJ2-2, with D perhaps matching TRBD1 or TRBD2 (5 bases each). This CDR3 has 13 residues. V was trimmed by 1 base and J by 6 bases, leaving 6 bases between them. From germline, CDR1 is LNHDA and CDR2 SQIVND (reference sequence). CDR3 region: CASSIGGAGELFF. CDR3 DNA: TGTGCCAGTAGTATAGGAGGGGCCGGGGAGCTGTTTTTT.

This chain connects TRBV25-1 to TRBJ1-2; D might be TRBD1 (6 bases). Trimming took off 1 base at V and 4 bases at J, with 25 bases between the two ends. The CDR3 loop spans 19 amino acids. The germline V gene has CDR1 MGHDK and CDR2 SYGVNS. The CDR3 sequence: CASSELGYDGGAASYGYTF. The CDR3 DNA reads TGTGCCAGCAGTGAATTGGGTTATGACGGGGGGGCCGCTAGCTATGGCTACACCTTC.

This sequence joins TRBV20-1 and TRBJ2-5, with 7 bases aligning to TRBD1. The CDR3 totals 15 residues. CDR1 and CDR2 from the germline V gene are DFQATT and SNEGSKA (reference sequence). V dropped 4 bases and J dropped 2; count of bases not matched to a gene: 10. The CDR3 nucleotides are TGCAGTGCTACTGACTCTATCAGGGGGCAAGAGACCCAGTACTTC. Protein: CSATDSIRGQETQYF.

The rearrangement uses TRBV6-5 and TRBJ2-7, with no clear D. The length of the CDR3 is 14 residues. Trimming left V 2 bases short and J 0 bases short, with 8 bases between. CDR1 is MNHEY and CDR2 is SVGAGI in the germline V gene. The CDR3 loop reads CASSYIESSYEQYF. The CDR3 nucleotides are TGTGCCAGCAGTTACATAGAGAGCTCCTACGAGCAGTACTTC.

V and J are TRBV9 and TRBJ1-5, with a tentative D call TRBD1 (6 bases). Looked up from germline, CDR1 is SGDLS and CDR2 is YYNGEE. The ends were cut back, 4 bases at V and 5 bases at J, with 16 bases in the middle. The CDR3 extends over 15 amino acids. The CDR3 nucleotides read TGTGCCAGCAGCCAGGTACAGGGCTCCGATCAGCCCCAGCATTTT. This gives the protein CASSQVQGSDQPQHF.

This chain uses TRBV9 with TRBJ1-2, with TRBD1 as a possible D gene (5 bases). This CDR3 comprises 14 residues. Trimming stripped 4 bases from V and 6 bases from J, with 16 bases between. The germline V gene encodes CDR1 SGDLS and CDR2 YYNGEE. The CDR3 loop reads CASSPGQGLHGYTF. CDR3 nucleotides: TGTGCCAGCAGCCCGGGTCAGGGCCTACATGGCTACACCTTC. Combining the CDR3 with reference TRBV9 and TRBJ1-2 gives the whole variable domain DSGVTQTPKHLITATGQRVTLRCSPRSGDLSVYWYQQSLDQGLQFLIQYYNGEERAKGNILERFSAQQFPDLHSELNLSSLELGDSALYFCASSPGQGLHGYTFGSGTRLTVV.

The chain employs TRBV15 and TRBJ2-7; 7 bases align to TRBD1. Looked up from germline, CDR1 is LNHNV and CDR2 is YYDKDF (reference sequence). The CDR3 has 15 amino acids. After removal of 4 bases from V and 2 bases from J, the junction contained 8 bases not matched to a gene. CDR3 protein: CATSIAGTVAYEQYF. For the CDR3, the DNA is TGTGCCACCAGCATCGCTGGGACAGTCGCCTACGAGCAGTACTTC.